A selection of T cell receptor beta chains follows, all from one sample in a study of blood T cell repertoires in COVID-19. Libraries were prepared by immunoSEQ multiplex PCR; TCRdb keeps only in-frame clonotypes and omits some of them. Of around 220,000 clones listed, 80% to 85% are singletons. Source material: peripheral blood. These receptors all come from a man aged 30 to 45 with active or convalescent COVID-19. The CDR3 runs from the conserved cysteine through the conserved F or W. The D gene is left open where the match is weak. The size of a clone is reported for some rows only, either as once, few or many, or as a class for expanded clones.

abundance	v_gene	d_gene	j_gene	CDR3nt	CDR3aa
NA	TRBV28	TRBD1	TRBJ1-5	TGTGCCAGTCGCGTCTCCGGGACAGAGAATCAGCCCCAGCATTTT	CASRVSGTENQPQHF
few	TRBV18	TRBD1	TRBJ1-5	TGTGCCAGCTCACGATACAGGGACAGGGCTGGCAATCAGCCCCAGCATTTT	CASSRYRDRAGNQPQHF
NA	TRBV7-2	TRBD1	TRBJ1-2	TGTGCCAGCAGCACAGCCGGGACAGGGGGGATCTATGGCTACACCTTC	CASSTAGTGGIYGYTF
NA	TRBV19	NA	TRBJ1-1	TGTGCCAGTAGCGAGCAGGTTTTCGCTGAAGCTTTCTTT	CASSEQVFAEAFF
few	TRBV10-3	NA	TRBJ2-1	TGTGCCATCAGTGAGTTTAGACTCGACTACCCCCCCGAGTTCTTC	CAISEFRLDYPPEFF
NA	TRBV11-3	TRBD2	TRBJ2-1	TGTGCCAGCAGCTTACTAGCGGGAGGGCCGACGTTCTTC	CASSLLAGGPTFF
few	TRBV28	TRBD1	TRBJ2-2	TGTGCCAGCCGTGTCGTGGGGACAGGGGAGACCGGGGAGCTGTTTTTT	CASRVVGTGETGELFF
NA	TRBV5-6	NA	TRBJ1-3	TGTGCCAGCAGCTTTTGGAGTACTGGAAACACCATATATTTT	CASSFWSTGNTIYF
NA	TRBV9	TRBD1	TRBJ1-6	TGTGCCAGCAGCGTAGGCGGGACAGGGAGTTCACCCCTCCACTTT	CASSVGGTGSSPLHF
NA	TRBV12-3/TRBV12-4	NA	TRBJ2-5	TGTGCCAGCAGTCAGGGACATGGGGGGACCCAGTACTTC	CASSQGHGGTQYF
NA	TRBV6-5	NA	TRBJ2-7	TGTGCCAGCACCAGGGGTGCAGGCCCCGGCGAGCAGTACTTC	CASTRGAGPGEQYF
NA	TRBV9	TRBD2	TRBJ2-1	TGTGCCAGCAGCTTCCAGACTAGCGTCGTTTTCAATGAGCAGTTCTTC	CASSFQTSVVFNEQFF
NA	TRBV19	NA	TRBJ1-4	TGTGCCAGTAGTATCAGGGGAAATGAAAAACTGTTTTTT	CASSIRGNEKLFF
NA	TRBV7-9	NA	TRBJ2-1	TGTGCCAGCAGCTTAGGTTGGGCAGGGAGGGGGAATGAGCAGTTCTTC	CASSLGWAGRGNEQFF
NA	TRBV4-3	NA	TRBJ1-4	TGCGCCAGCAGCCAAGCGTATTCTGGGCAGGTAGAGGAAAAACTGTTTTTT	CASSQAYSGQVEEKLFF
NA	TRBV15	NA	TRBJ1-2	TGTGCCACCAGCAAACAAGTAAAAAGCGATGGCTACACCTTC	CATSKQVKSDGYTF
NA	TRBV28	NA	TRBJ2-3	TGTGCCAGCTTGGGGGCGGCACATAACACAGATACGCAGTATTTT	CASLGAAHNTDTQYF
NA	TRBV20-1	NA	TRBJ1-1	TGCAGTGCCCCCTCGGTGAAAGAAGCTTTCTTT	CSAPSVKEAFF
NA	TRBV10-3	TRBD2	TRBJ2-1	TGTGCCACCTGTGGGACTAGCGGGAGGGTCAATGAGCAGTTCTTC	CATCGTSGRVNEQFF
NA	TRBV4-1	TRBD2	TRBJ2-5	TGCGCCAGCAGCCAACTCGGACTAGCGGGCCAAGAGACCCAGTACTTC	CASSQLGLAGQETQYF
NA	TRBV30	NA	TRBJ2-5	TGTGCCTGGAGTGGGCCGAAGACCCAGTACTTC	CAWSGPKTQYF
NA	TRBV7-2	NA	TRBJ2-1	TGTGCCAGCAGCTCAGAGGCGGGGTACAATGAGCAGTTCTTC	CASSSEAGYNEQFF
NA	TRBV11-3	TRBD2	TRBJ2-3	TGTGCCAGCAGCTTAATAGGTAGCGGGACCTTGACAGATACGCAGTATTTT	CASSLIGSGTLTDTQYF
NA	TRBV5-4	TRBD1	TRBJ2-2	TGTGCCAGCACCCGACAGGGGAGAGGGACCGGGGAGCTGTTTTTT	CASTRQGRGTGELFF
NA	TRBV9	TRBD1	TRBJ1-1	TGTGCCAGCAGCGTAGGGGGGACAGGGGGTTACACTGAAGCTTTCTTT	CASSVGGTGGYTEAFF
NA	TRBV13	TRBD2	TRBJ2-5	TGTGCCAGCAGCTTAGGCGACCGCGGGGGTCAAGAGACCCAGTACTTC	CASSLGDRGGQETQYF
NA	TRBV12-3/TRBV12-4	NA	TRBJ1-1	TGTGCCAGCAGTTGGGGCCGATCCATTGAAGCTTTCTTT	CASSWGRSIEAFF
once	TRBV13	TRBD2	TRBJ2-1	TGTGCCAGCAGCTTAAGTTATATAAGCGGGAGACCTGACAATGAGCAGTTCTTC	CASSLSYISGRPDNEQFF
NA	TRBV6-5	TRBD2	TRBJ2-1	TGTGCCAGCTGTCGGCTAGCGGGAAACAATGAGCAGTTCTTC	CASCRLAGNNEQFF
NA	TRBV3-1/TRBV3-2	TRBD2	TRBJ2-3	TGTGCCAGCAGCCGGATCGGCGGGGGGACTCAAGATACGCAGTATTTT	CASSRIGGGTQDTQYF
NA	TRBV24-1	TRBD1	TRBJ2-6	TGTGCCACCACCCGAAGGGGACAGGGGATATCAGGGGCCAACGTCCTGACTTTC	CATTRRGQGISGANVLTF
NA	TRBV19	TRBD1	TRBJ2-3	TGTGCCAGTAGTCTCAGGGGGCCCGGCACAGATACGCAGTATTTT	CASSLRGPGTDTQYF
NA	TRBV3-1/TRBV3-2	TRBD2	TRBJ2-1	TGTGCCAGCAGCCAGCGGACTAGCGGTAACAATGAGCAGTTCTTC	CASSQRTSGNNEQFF
NA	TRBV4-1	TRBD1	TRBJ1-1	TGCGCCAGCAGCGGCTCGGGGACAGGGGGGACTGAAGCTTTCTTT	CASSGSGTGGTEAFF
NA	TRBV5-1	TRBD1	TRBJ1-2	TGCGCCAGCGGAAAACCGGGACAGGGGTATGGCTACACCTTC	CASGKPGQGYGYTF
NA	TRBV19	TRBD1	TRBJ2-2	TGTGCCAGTAGTAGCAGTCCCGGGACAGGGACCGGGGAGCTGTTTTTT	CASSSSPGTGTGELFF
NA	TRBV4-3	TRBD1	TRBJ1-2	TGCGCCAGCAGCCGGGCCAGGACAGGCCCCTATGGCTACACCTTC	CASSRARTGPYGYTF
NA	TRBV28	NA	TRBJ1-1	TGTGCCAGCCGACTCAGGGCTGAAGCTTTCTTT	CASRLRAEAFF
once	TRBV6-5	NA	TRBJ2-3	TGTGCCAGCAGAAGCGTCGGGACAGATACGCAGTATTTT	CASRSVGTDTQYF
once	TRBV5-1	TRBD1	TRBJ1-1	TGCGCCAGCAGCCCCCGGCCGGGACAGACTGAAGCTTTCTTT	CASSPRPGQTEAFF
NA	TRBV6-5	NA	TRBJ2-7	TGTGCCAGCAGTTTGCGAGGGTACGAGCAGTACTTC	CASSLRGYEQYF
NA	TRBV4-1	NA	TRBJ2-7	TGCGCCAGCAGCCAAGATTGGGCAGGGCCCGAGCAGTACTTC	CASSQDWAGPEQYF
NA	TRBV5-1	NA	TRBJ2-4	TGCGCCAGCAGCCTGGACACCTCCAAAAACATTCAGTACTTC	CASSLDTSKNIQYF
NA	TRBV5-5	NA	TRBJ1-2	TGTGCCAGCGTTCCCGACAGGCCGTACGGCTACACCTTC	CASVPDRPYGYTF
NA	TRBV4-3	NA	TRBJ2-5	NA	CASSQDVVGGGNLDF
NA	TRBV27	TRBD1	TRBJ1-2	TGTGCCAGCAGCTACAGGGGATCGAATGGCTACACCTTC	CASSYRGSNGYTF
NA	TRBV6-5	NA	TRBJ2-7	TGTGCCAGCAGTTCCGGAAGCGGGTCCTACGAGCAGTACTTC	CASSSGSGSYEQYF
NA	TRBV5-1	TRBD1	TRBJ1-2	TGCGCCAGCGCGCCACAGGGGGACTATGGCTACACCTTC	CASAPQGDYGYTF
NA	TRBV19	NA	TRBJ1-5	TGTGCCAGTAATGTAGTTTCGGGGGATCAGCCCCAGCATTTT	CASNVVSGDQPQHF
NA	TRBV4-2	TRBD1	TRBJ1-1	TGTGCCAGCAGCCAAGATATCCAGGGGGCGAACACTGAAGCTTTCTTT	CASSQDIQGANTEAFF
NA	TRBV6-5	TRBD1	TRBJ1-5	TGTGCCAGCAGTCCAACAGGGGGACTTATTCAGCCCCAGCATTTT	CASSPTGGLIQPQHF
NA	TRBV4-1	TRBD1	TRBJ1-4	TGCGCCAGCAGCCAAGATCAGGGGGCAAGGGAAAAACTGTTTTTT	CASSQDQGAREKLFF
NA	TRBV6-2/TRBV6-3	NA	TRBJ1-4	TGTGCCAGCAGTTACACCGACAGGTCTAATGAAAAACTGTTTTTT	CASSYTDRSNEKLFF